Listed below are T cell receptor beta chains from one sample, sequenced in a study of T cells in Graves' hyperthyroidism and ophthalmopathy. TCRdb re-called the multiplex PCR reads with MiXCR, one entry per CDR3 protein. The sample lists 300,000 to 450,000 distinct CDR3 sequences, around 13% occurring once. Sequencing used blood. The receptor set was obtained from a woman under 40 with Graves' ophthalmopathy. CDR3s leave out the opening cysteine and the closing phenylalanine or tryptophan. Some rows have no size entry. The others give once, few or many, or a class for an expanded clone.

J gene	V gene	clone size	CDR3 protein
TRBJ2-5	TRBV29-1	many	SVEAGGETQY
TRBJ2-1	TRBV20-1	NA	SAAARTSYNEQF
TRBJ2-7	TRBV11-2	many	ASSLAWGTASYEQY
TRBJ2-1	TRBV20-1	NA	SAREGASGEF
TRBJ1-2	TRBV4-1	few	ASSQEDNYGYI
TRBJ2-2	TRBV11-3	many	ASSLGEIANTGELF
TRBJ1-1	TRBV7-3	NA	ASRPGPMNTEAF
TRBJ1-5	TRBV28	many	ASSALQGQGILNQPQH
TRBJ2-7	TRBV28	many	ASSLPGRGGSSYEQY
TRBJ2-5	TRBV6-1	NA	ASKFEGWQETQY
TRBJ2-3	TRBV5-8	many	ASSSPVGPTTMMDTQY
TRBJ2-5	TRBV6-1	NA	ATETQY
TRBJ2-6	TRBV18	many	ASSPMSRGQSSGANVLT
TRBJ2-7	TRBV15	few	ATRKPGQPYEQY
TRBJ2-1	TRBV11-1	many	ASSPRSTLDNEQF
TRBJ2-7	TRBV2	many	AIPANPSGGAYEQY
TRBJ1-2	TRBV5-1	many	ASGPDVAYGYT
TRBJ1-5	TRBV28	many	ASRPIRTGRNQPQH
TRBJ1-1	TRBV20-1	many	SVSVGGTEAF
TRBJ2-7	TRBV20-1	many	SAFGGGRGYEQY